This is a list of T cell receptor beta chains from one sample in a study of T-cell reconstitution after alpha-beta-depleted transplantation in children. TCRdb fed the PCR reads into MiXCR, producing one record per CDR3 protein. The data hold 200,000 to 250,000 distinct CDR3 sequences, with 11% observed a single time. Source: PBMCs, taken before TCRalphabeta/CD19-depleted stem cell transplant. The receptor source for this set is a child younger than two with acute myeloid leukemia, due to receive a stem cell transplant. The CDR3 runs from the conserved cysteine through the conserved F or W. Each record gives: V gene, J gene, clone size, CDR3 length, D gene, CDR3 protein, CDR3 DNA. D genes are given only for firm matches. Some rows have no size entry. The others give once, few or many, or a class for an expanded clone.

TRBV28	TRBJ2-5	many	15	TRBD1	CASSLGQGWQETQYF	TGTGCCAGCAGTTTGGGACAGGGGTGGCAAGAGACCCAGTACTTC
TRBV5-5	TRBJ1-2	many	14	-	CASSLFLANYGYTF	TGTGCCAGCAGCTTGTTTCTAGCTAACTATGGCTACACCTTC
TRBV12-3/TRBV12-4	TRBJ1-5	many	12	-	CASRGERQPQHF	TGTGCCAGCAGGGGTGAACGGCAGCCCCAGCATTTT
TRBV24-1	TRBJ1-5	many	14	TRBD1	CATSQTGGGQPQHF	TGTGCCACCAGTCAAACAGGGGGCGGTCAGCCCCAGCATTTT
TRBV5-1	TRBJ1-2	many	14	TRBD1	CASSGGQSNYGYTF	TGCGCCAGCAGCGGGGGACAGTCTAACTATGGCTACACCTTC
TRBV5-8	TRBJ2-1	many	13	TRBD1	CASSLGGTVREFF	TGTGCCAGCAGCTTGGGAGGGACAGTGAGGGAGTTCTTC
TRBV5-1	TRBJ1-6	many	14	TRBD1	CASSLTGVDSPLHF	TGCGCCAGCAGCTTGACAGGGGTTGATTCACCCCTCCACTTT
TRBV18	TRBJ2-5	many	15	TRBD2	CASSRMRGAQETQYF	TGTGCCAGCTCCCGCATGCGGGGGGCTCAAGAGACCCAGTACTTC
TRBV6-2/TRBV6-3	TRBJ1-5	many	13	-	CASSTTRNQPQHF	TGTGCCAGCAGTACTACGAGAAATCAGCCCCAGCATTTT
TRBV5-7	TRBJ2-3	many	15	TRBD2	CASSFPREAADTQYF	TGTGCCAGCAGCTTTCCGCGGGAGGCGGCAGATACGCAGTATTTT
TRBV7-8	TRBJ2-3	few	16	-	CASSPIGGGRTDTQYF	TGTGCCAGCAGCCCCATAGGGGGGGGGCGGACAGATACGCAGTATTTT
TRBV11-3	TRBJ1-3	many	14	-	CASSSPASGNTIYF	TGTGCCAGCAGCTCCCCGGCATCTGGAAACACCATATATTTT
TRBV7-9	TRBJ2-1	many	12	-	CASSLSDNEQFF	TGTGCCAGCAGCTTGTCCGACAATGAGCAGTTCTTC
TRBV12-3/TRBV12-4	TRBJ2-2	many	13	-	CASSRDWTGELFF	TGTGCCAGCAGCCGGGACTGGACCGGGGAGCTGTTTTTT
TRBV4-2	TRBJ2-4	few	15	TRBD2	CASSRLLAGANIQYF	TGTGCCAGCAGCCGTTTACTAGCGGGAGCTAACATTCAGTACTTC
TRBV6-1	TRBJ2-5	many	14	-	CASRANNIQETQYF	TGTGCCAGCAGAGCGAACAACATCCAAGAGACCCAGTACTTC
TRBV11-1	TRBJ2-5	many	18	TRBD2	CASSLGPTSGRNQETQYF	TGTGCCAGCAGCTTAGGCCCAACTAGCGGGAGGAACCAAGAGACCCAGTACTTC
TRBV5-4	TRBJ2-2	many	16	TRBD2	CASSRKTSGSTGELFF	TGTGCCAGCAGCCGAAAGACTAGCGGGAGCACCGGGGAGCTGTTTTTT
TRBV5-6	TRBJ2-2	few	16	-	CASSFYRGRDTGELFF	TGTGCCAGCAGCTTTTACAGGGGGAGGGACACCGGGGAGCTGTTTTTT
TRBV20-1	TRBJ1-1	many	13	-	CSAGLGVWTEAFF	TGCAGTGCTGGTTTAGGGGTGTGGACTGAAGCTTTCTTT
TRBV6-6	TRBJ2-3	many	13	-	CASSLLATDTQYF	TGTGCCAGCAGTTTGTTAGCCACAGATACGCAGTATTTT
TRBV4-3	TRBJ2-3	many	15	TRBD2	CASSQASGRADTQYF	TGCGCCAGCAGCCAAGCTAGCGGGAGGGCAGATACGCAGTATTTT
TRBV28	TRBJ1-1	-	11	-	CASSERAEAFF	TGTGCCAGCAGTGAGAGGGCTGAAGCTTTCTTT
TRBV7-3	TRBJ1-1	few	13	TRBD1	CASSRDREAEAFF	TGTGCCAGCAGCAGGGACAGGGAGGCTGAAGCTTTCTTT
TRBV7-9	TRBJ2-2	many	12	-	CASSIGIGELFF	TGTGCCAGCAGCATCGGCATTGGGGAGCTGTTTTTT
TRBV25-1	TRBJ2-2	few	15	-	CASSGVGEDTGELFF	TGTGCCAGCAGTGGGGTGGGAGAGGACACCGGGGAGCTGTTTTTT
TRBV5-1	TRBJ2-3	-	14	-	CASSGPRDTDTQYF	TGCGCCAGCAGCGGGCCCCGTGACACAGATACGCAGTATTTT
TRBV4-1	TRBJ1-2	few	14	-	CASSQEANGSGYTF	TGCGCCAGCAGCCAAGAAGCCAACGGGTCTGGCTACACCTTC
TRBV20-1	TRBJ2-2	many	16	TRBD2	CSARGLAGGSTGELFF	TGCAGTGCTAGAGGACTAGCGGGAGGGAGCACCGGGGAGCTGTTTTTT
TRBV20-1	TRBJ2-1	many	12	-	CSVRWGRNEQFF	TGCAGTGTTAGGTGGGGGAGGAATGAGCAGTTCTTC
TRBV12-3/TRBV12-4	TRBJ1-5	many	18	-	CASSPRHSQGGGNQPQHF	TGTGCCAGCAGTCCTAGGCATTCGCAGGGTGGGGGCAATCAGCCCCAGCATTTT
TRBV7-2	TRBJ2-3	-	15	-	CASSLDGFVVDTQYF	TGTGCCAGCAGCTTGGACGGCTTTGTGGTAGATACGCAGTATTTT
TRBV28	TRBJ2-5	-	13	TRBD1	CASRTTGGQTQYF	TGTGCCAGCAGAACAACAGGGGGGCAGACCCAGTACTTC
TRBV2	TRBJ2-1	many	14	TRBD1	CASRFGTGHDEQFF	TGTGCCAGCAGATTCGGGACAGGGCATGATGAGCAGTTCTTC
TRBV3-1	TRBJ1-5	many	15	-	CASSQGTGINQPQHF	TGTGCCAGCAGCCAAGGAACAGGGATTAATCAGCCCCAGCATTTT
TRBV3-1	TRBJ2-5	many	13	-	CASSQGAGETQYF	TGTGCCAGCAGCCAAGGGGCGGGGGAGACCCAGTACTTC
TRBV7-2	TRBJ2-3	many	16	-	CASSYAPGYRTDTQYF	TGTGCCAGCAGCTATGCTCCGGGATACCGCACAGATACGCAGTATTTT
TRBV5-1	TRBJ2-5	many	15	TRBD1	CASSLNGQGKETQYF	TGCGCCAGCAGCTTAAACGGACAGGGGAAAGAGACCCAGTACTTC
TRBV12-3/TRBV12-4	TRBJ2-7	-	14	-	CASSPQVGTYEQYF	TGTGCCAGCAGCCCTCAGGTGGGGACCTACGAGCAGTACTTC
TRBV24-1	TRBJ2-2	many	16	-	CATSAPGGGGPGELFF	TGTGCCACCAGTGCTCCCGGCGGTGGAGGTCCCGGGGAGCTGTTTTTT
TRBV5-1	TRBJ1-5	many	14	-	CASSLAGVDQPQHF	TGCGCCAGCAGCTTGGCGGGGGTCGATCAGCCCCAGCATTTT
TRBV20-1	TRBJ2-5	many	13	-	CSARGGGEETQYF	TGCAGTGCTAGAGGTGGGGGAGAGGAGACCCAGTACTTC
TRBV6-4	TRBJ2-7	many	15	-	CASGGFLVSSEEQYF	TGTGCCAGCGGGGGATTCCTGGTATCTTCCGAAGAGCAGTACTTC
TRBV7-3	TRBJ2-2	few	16	-	CASSPMSGFLAGELFF	TGTGCCAGCAGCCCGATGAGCGGGTTTTTGGCCGGGGAGCTGTTTTTT
TRBV20-1	TRBJ1-2	many	16	-	CSAREFRATANYGYTF	TGCAGTGCTAGAGAATTCCGGGCCACAGCTAACTATGGCTACACCTTC
TRBV29-1	TRBJ1-1	many	12	-	CSVDEEGTEAFF	TGCAGCGTTGACGAGGAGGGGACTGAAGCTTTCTTT
TRBV12-3/TRBV12-4	TRBJ1-4	many	14	TRBD1	CASSQLRGNEKLFF	TGTGCCAGCAGTCAGCTCAGGGGGAATGAAAAACTGTTTTTT
TRBV5-1	TRBJ1-5	many	16	-	CASSAGHGDSNQPQHF	TGCGCCAGCAGCGCCGGGCACGGTGATAGCAATCAGCCCCAGCATTTT
TRBV5-1	TRBJ2-1	many	15	TRBD1	CASSSRDRTYNEQFF	TGCGCCAGCAGCTCCCGGGACAGGACATACAATGAGCAGTTCTTC
TRBV5-5	TRBJ2-2	many	17	-	CASSPQTGTVNTGELFF	TGTGCCAGCAGCCCTCAAACCGGGACGGTTAACACCGGGGAGCTGTTTTTT
TRBV5-5	TRBJ1-1	many	14	TRBD1	CASSWQGAQSEAFF	TGTGCCAGCAGCTGGCAGGGGGCGCAGAGTGAAGCTTTCTTT
TRBV3-1	TRBJ2-1	few	16	TRBD1	CASSQVGTGLLNEQFF	TGTGCCAGCAGCCAAGTCGGGACAGGGTTATTAAATGAGCAGTTCTTC
TRBV7-7	TRBJ1-4	many	15	TRBD1	CASSKGQATNEKLFF	TGTGCCAGCAGCAAAGGACAGGCCACTAATGAAAAACTGTTTTTT
TRBV7-9	TRBJ2-5	few	15	-	CASSSLPGHQETQYF	TGTGCCAGCAGCTCGTTGCCGGGACACCAAGAGACCCAGTACTTC
TRBV15	TRBJ2-6	many	16	-	CATSRDIGVGANVLTF	TGTGCCACCAGCAGAGATATAGGGGTAGGGGCCAACGTCCTGACTTTC
TRBV20-1	TRBJ2-7	many	13	-	CSARGAGIHEQYF	TGCAGTGCTAGAGGGGCGGGGATACACGAGCAGTACTTC
TRBV15	TRBJ2-1	-	17	TRBD2	CATSPGTSGSPYNEQFF	TGTGCCACCAGCCCAGGGACTAGCGGAAGCCCTTACAATGAGCAGTTCTTC
TRBV7-2	TRBJ2-7	many	17	-	CASSLAVSGRYSYEQYF	TGTGCCAGCAGCTTAGCAGTATCCGGGAGATATTCATACGAGCAGTACTTC